Listed below are T cell receptor beta chains from one sample, sequenced in a study of TIL therapy for anti-PD-1-resistant metastatic lung cancer. Sequenced by immunoSEQ multiplex PCR; TCRdb stores in-frame clones only, minus some. This table holds roughly 15,000 clones, around 88% found once. Material: blood, obtained at baseline. These receptors were obtained from a person aged 25-85 years with non-small cell lung cancer. The CDR3 runs from the conserved cysteine through the conserved F or W. Expanded clones are given a class, and other clones once, few, many or no size at all.

NA | TRBV5-1 | CASSLIGAGYEQYF
NA | TRBV7-9 | CASEDPHREETQYF
NA | TRBV19 | CASSIQAGGHDNEQFF
few | TRBV5-6 | CASSGSGQLNTEAFF
few | TRBV7-6 | CASSDRISGNTIYF
NA | TRBV5-6 | CASSLSRGWNTEAFF
NA | TRBV4-2 | CASSLFRGSGELFF
NA | TRBV19 | CASSMGNTEAFF
NA | TRBV15 | CATSRGDGHSPLHF
NA | TRBV5-1 | CASNWGQENTEAFF
NA | TRBV6-4 | CASSDSSSGDTDTQYF
once | TRBV2 | CASSERGIDTQYF
NA | TRBV7-2 | CASSFSASPLHF
NA | TRBV2 | CASSLSTQYF
NA | TRBV2 | CASSPTRGNQPQHF
NA | TRBV4-2 | CASSHRRNTGELFF
few | TRBV7-2 | CASSAGRSNTEAFF
NA | TRBV9 | CASSPSRPGQTNWNTEAFF
few | TRBV2 | CASGPSYEQYF
NA | TRBV7-6 | CASSLAVAGGSRSYNEQFF
NA | TRBV19 | CASSTRTGAGNTIYF
NA | TRBV11-1 | CASSPRTGNTEAFF
NA | TRBV6-6 | CASGTGQGAGYEQYF
NA | TRBV19 | CASSNSLADTEAFF
NA | TRBV19 | CASTGTSVPYEQYF
NA | TRBV5-1 | CASTERGGHSRNEQFF
NA | TRBV5-7 | CASSPGLARETQYF
once | TRBV14 | CASSRVRGVYNEQFF